This TCR beta chain was captured by sequencing in a study of cytomegalovirus exposure and HLA in healthy donors. V shed 4 bases, J shed 6 bases, and the junction held 5 bases outside the gene matches. CDR1 is MGHRA and CDR2 is YSYEKL in the germline V gene. CDR3 length: 14 amino acids. PCR used 60 Vbeta primers and 13 Jbeta primers. Assay: immunoSEQ multiplex PCR; the TCRdb copy retains only in-frame clones and omits some. This table has 130,000 to 150,000 clones, nearly 80% appearing once. The chain employs TRBV4-1 and TRBJ1-4; 7 bases agree with TRBD1. The specimen sequenced was PBMCs. The receptor was isolated from a male donor in good health and CMV-seronegative. DNA for the CDR3: TGCGCCAGCAGCCTCCCAGGGGGTTATGAAAAACTGTTTTTT. It codes for CASSLPGGYEKLFF.